These 10 T cell receptor beta chains share one sample of origin, sequenced in a study of T-cell reconstitution after alpha-beta-depleted transplantation in children. Unique molecular identifiers were used in preparing the TCRbeta library. TCRdb reanalysed the PCR reads using MiXCR and keeps one entry per CDR3 protein. Of around 800,000 distinct CDR3 sequences detected, about 15% appear once; the ten largest clones hold approximately 4.5%. Material: PBMCs, mostly from graft donor cells, obtained 360 days after TCRalphabeta/CD19-depleted stem cell transplant. These receptors came from a male patient under 18 who had a stem cell transplant for acute lymphoblastic leukemia, so the T cells may come from the graft donor.

This clonotype has a handful of counts. The chain is built from TRBV29-1 and TRBJ2-7; D is ambiguous. The CDR3 sequence is 15 residues long. Trimming removed 6 bases at V and 0 bases at J, with 18 bases between. Germline CDR1 SQVTM, CDR2 ANQGSEA. This CDR3 is CSVGFAGRSSYEQYF. The CDR3 DNA follows: TGCAGCGTGGGGTTCGCCGGAAGGAGCTCCTACGAGCAGTACTTC.

This clonotype was recorded many times. The gene calls are TRBV7-9 and TRBJ2-7; D possibly corresponds to TRBD1 (5 bases). There are 13 residues in the CDR3. CDR1 and CDR2 (germline): SEHNR, FQNEAQ (reference sequence). The germline V and J ends were trimmed by 4 bases and 4 bases, with 11 bases remaining between them. CDR3 region: CASSSQGRYEQYF. The CDR3 region has the DNA TGTGCCAGCAGCTCGCAGGGCAGATACGAGCAGTACTTC.

CDR3: CSAQRRWAGLRLAGPREQYF. CDR3 DNA sequence: TGCAGTGCCCAACGGAGGTGGGCAGGGCTACGACTAGCGGGTCCGCGTGAGCAGTACTTC. The rearrangement uses TRBV20-1 and TRBJ2-7; TRBD2 matches 10 bases. Trimming took 6 bases from V and 7 from J; bases not matched to a gene: 30. Germline V gives CDR1 DFQATT, CDR2 SNEGSKA (reference sequence). The CDR3 covers 20 residues.

This clonotype showed up just a few times. The chain couples TRBV15 to TRBJ2-3, with D perhaps matching TRBD2 (5 bases). Per the germline V gene, CDR1 is LNHNV and CDR2 is YYDKDF (reference sequence). V lost 2 bases and J lost 4, with 7 bases in between. The CDR3 is made up of 13 amino acids. The CDR3 coding sequence is TGTGCCACCAGCAGAAGTAGCGCAGATACGCAGTATTTT. Amino acids: CATSRSSADTQYF.

This clonotype has just a few counts. The chain joins TRBV9 to TRBJ2-1, with 9 bases identical to TRBD1. This CDR3 has 16 amino acids. J gave up 2 bases and V 3 bases, and 6 bases lay outside the gene matches. Germline assignment: CDR1 SGDLS and CDR2 YYNGEE. The CDR3 reads CASSASRQGAYNEQFF. The CDR3 nucleotides are TGTGCCAGCAGCGCCTCCAGACAGGGGGCCTACAATGAGCAGTTCTTC.

V is TRBV12-3 or TRBV12-4 and J is TRBJ2-5; 8 positions agree with TRBD2. Trimming at V came to 3 bases and at J to 1 base, leaving 10 bases not matched to a gene. The CDR3 is made up of 17 amino acids. CDR3 amino acids: CASSFSAGGSIQETQYF. The DNA of the CDR3 is TGTGCCAGCAGTTTCTCCGCGGGAGGATCTATCCAAGAGACCCAGTACTTC.

The table lists this clonotype with many counts. The chain uses TRBV20-1 and TRBJ1-6, with 9 bases fitting TRBD1. Germline CDR1 is DFQATT and CDR2 is SNEGSKA (reference sequence). The CDR3 runs to 14 residues. The V and J ends lost 3 bases and 12 bases, in that order; junction bases with no gene match: 9. In DNA form, the CDR3 reads TGCAGTGCTAGGCGGGACAGGGCTGAAGGACCCCTCCACTTT. Translated: CSARRDRAEGPLHF.

A few counts support this clonotype. This rearrangement joins TRBV5-1 to TRBJ1-1, with TRBD1 as a possible D gene (6 bases). Per germline, CDR1 SGHRS and CDR2 YFSETQ. The CDR3 sequence is 16 residues long. The ends were cut back, 3 bases at V and 4 bases at J, with 19 bases in the middle. CDR3 nucleotides: TGCGCCAGCAGCTCGGGCCGAACAGGGTCCCCCACTGAAGCTTTCTTT. Translated: CASSSGRTGSPTEAFF.

The rearrangement joins TRBV5-1 to TRBJ2-7; TRBD2 matches 8 bases. The CDR3 totals 18 residues. The germline gives CDR1 SGHRS, CDR2 YFSETQ. Trimming at V came to 0 bases and at J to 0 bases, leaving 11 bases not matched to a gene. The DNA of the CDR3 is TGCGCCAGCAGCTTGGAAAGACTAGCGCAAGAGTACTCCTACGAGCAGTACTTC. Translation gives CASSLERLAQEYSYEQYF.

This clonotype was counted many times. The CDR3 loop reads CASSLDGQLNTEAFF. In DNA, the CDR3 is TGTGCCAGCAGCTTGGACGGACAGTTGAACACTGAAGCTTTCTTT. The chain recombines TRBV7-8 with TRBJ1-1; tentatively, D is TRBD1 (6 bases). V was trimmed by 3 bases and J by 0 bases, leaving 11 bases between them. The CDR3 loop spans 15 amino acids. From germline, CDR1 is SGHVS and CDR2 FQNEAQ.